A selection of T cell receptor beta chains follows, all from one sample in a study of shared clonotypes between healthy human individuals. Some clones are missing from TCRdb's copy, which holds only in-frame ones; the method was immunoSEQ multiplex PCR. The sample lists approximately 2.4 million clones, about 94% seen once, with 0.1% to 0.15% in the top ten. Sequencing was performed on naive CD4+ T cells sorted from blood. These receptors all stem from a man aged 18 to 35 in good health. The CDR3 runs from the conserved cysteine through the conserved F or W. The order of the fields is clone size, J gene, V gene, D gene, CDR3 protein, CDR3 DNA. A D gene is named only where the DNA matches it firmly. A row's size may be missing; if present it is once, few, many or a size class.

. TRBJ1-5 TRBV2 TRBD1 CASRDRVSNQPQHF TGTGCCAGCAGGGACAGGGTTAGCAATCAGCCCCAGCATTTT
. TRBJ2-7 TRBV5-1 TRBD2 CASSLRGGSNDEQYF TGCGCCAGCAGCTTGAGGGGCGGGAGTAACGACGAGCAGTACTTC
. TRBJ2-7 TRBV5-4 . CASSPPGPGAYEQYF TGTGCCAGCAGCCCACCGGGCCCAGGAGCCTACGAGCAGTACTTC
. TRBJ1-6 TRBV19 . CASSMGEPLHF TGTGCCAGTAGTATGGGCGAGCCCCTCCACTTT
once TRBJ2-2 TRBV13 . CASSLVQGRVTGELFF TGTGCCAGCAGCTTAGTACAGGGTAGGGTCACCGGGGAGCTGTTTTTT
. TRBJ2-5 TRBV18 . CASSPQNPPETQYF TGTGCCAGCTCCCCACAAAACCCTCCGGAGACCCAGTACTTC
. TRBJ1-1 TRBV2 . CARNKGQMNTEAFF TGTGCCAGGAATAAAGGACAGATGAACACTGAAGCTTTCTTT
. TRBJ2-3 TRBV5-6 . CASLGRGLTDTQYF TGTGCCAGCTTGGGGCGGGGACTCACAGATACGCAGTATTTT
. TRBJ2-1 TRBV7-8 . CASSPRAGYNEQFF TGTGCCAGCAGCCCCCGGGCGGGTTACAATGAGCAGTTCTTC
. TRBJ1-1 TRBV5-1 . CASSLANPGGNTEAFF TGCGCCAGCAGCTTGGCGAACCCAGGAGGTAACACTGAAGCTTTCTTT
. TRBJ2-7 TRBV6-1 . CASSPDWVDEQYF TGTGCCAGCAGTCCGGACTGGGTTGACGAGCAGTACTTC
once TRBJ2-7 TRBV25-1 . CASRAALTGTYEQYF TGTGCCAGCCGCGCCGCCTTGACGGGCACCTACGAGCAGTACTTC
. TRBJ2-3 TRBV7-9 . CASSVSTDTQYF TGTGCCAGCAGCGTTAGCACAGATACGCAGTATTTT
. TRBJ2-4 TRBV6-5 . CAVGRGLAKNIQYF TGTGCCGTGGGGCGGGGTCTAGCCAAAAACATTCAGTACTTC
. TRBJ1-1 TRBV28 . CASSPPLQSGEAFF TGTGCCAGCAGTCCGCCTTTACAGTCCGGTGAAGCTTTCTTT
. TRBJ2-3 TRBV7-7 . CASSPWGLTDTQYF TGTGCTAGCAGCCCCTGGGGCCTCACAGATACGCAGTATTTT
once TRBJ1-2 TRBV19 TRBD1 CASTTGASGYTF TGTGCCAGTACCACAGGGGCCTCGGGCTACACCTTC
. TRBJ2-4 TRBV19 TRBD1 CASSPAGTGNLAKNIQYF TGTGCCAGTAGTCCAGCCGGGACAGGAAACTTAGCCAAAAACATTCAGTACTTC
. TRBJ2-5 TRBV30 . CAWSVRETQYF TGTGCCTGGAGTGTACGTGAGACCCAGTACTTC
. TRBJ1-6 TRBV2 . CASGTEDNSPLHF TGTGCCAGCGGCACAGAGGATAATTCACCCCTCCACTTT
. TRBJ2-3 TRBV4-1 . CASSSEERRIHLGDTQYF TGCGCCAGCAGTTCAGAGGAGCGTCGTATCCATTTAGGAGATACGCAGTATTTT
once TRBJ1-6 TRBV18 . CASSPGEVLPLHF TGTGCCAGCTCACCGGGTGAAGTATTACCCCTCCACTTT
once TRBJ2-1 TRBV11-2 . CASSLMDNEQFF TGTGCCAGCAGTCTCATGGACAATGAGCAGTTCTTC
once TRBJ2-6 TRBV4-2 . CASSQETSGANVLTF TGTGCCAGCAGCCAAGAAACCTCTGGGGCCAACGTCCTGACTTTC
. TRBJ2-7 TRBV18 TRBD2 CASSLGLAGEQYEQYF TGTGCCAGCTCACTGGGACTAGCGGGGGAACAGTACGAGCAGTACTTC
once TRBJ1-1 TRBV7-6 TRBD1 CASSFTGGNTEAFF TGTGCCAGCAGCTTTACAGGGGGGAACACTGAAGCTTTCTTT
. TRBJ2-1 TRBV30 . CAWNLGNLRNEQFF TGTGCCTGGAACCTCGGGAATCTCAGGAATGAGCAGTTCTTC
. TRBJ2-5 TRBV7-3 TRBD1 CASSTGRQGRETQYF TGTGCCAGCAGCACCGGGCGACAGGGAAGAGAGACCCAGTACTTC
. TRBJ2-7 TRBV10-1 . CASSGSQGSYEQYF TGCGCCAGCAGTGGATCCCAGGGGTCCTACGAGCAGTACTTC
. TRBJ1-3 TRBV6-6 . CASSFDTGSIYF TGTGCCAGCAGTTTCGACACGGGGTCCATATATTTT
. TRBJ1-1 TRBV18 . CASSPGEMNTEAFF TGTGCCAGCTCACCGGGGGAAATGAACACTGAAGCTTTCTTT
. TRBJ1-5 TRBV6-5 . CASSYPQGPQHF TGTGCCAGCAGTTACCCCCAGGGGCCCCAGCATTTT
. TRBJ2-5 TRBV5-1 TRBD1 CASSFSTGQGIPETQYF TGCGCCAGCAGCTTTTCAACAGGACAGGGGATTCCAGAGACCCAGTACTTC
. TRBJ2-3 TRBV10-3 . CAINLLGTDTQYF TGTGCCATCAACTTACTGGGCACAGATACGCAGTATTTT
. TRBJ2-7 TRBV25-1 TRBD1 CASSEGGTGGKNEQYF TGTGCCAGCAGTGAAGGAGGAACAGGGGGCAAGAACGAGCAGTACTTC
. TRBJ2-2 TRBV25-1 . CASSKQGQLNTGELFF TGTGCCAGCAGCAAACAAGGACAACTGAACACCGGGGAGCTGTTTTTT
. TRBJ2-7 TRBV2 . CASSETRSYEQYF TGTGCCAGCAGTGAAACCCGCTCCTACGAGCAGTACTTC
. TRBJ2-2 TRBV6-1 TRBD2 CASSAGRARTGELFF TGTGCCAGCAGTGCTGGGAGGGCGAGGACCGGGGAGCTGTTTTTT
. TRBJ1-2 TRBV30 . CAWTTGIPNYGYTF TGTGCCTGGACCACAGGGATCCCTAACTATGGCTACACCTTC
. TRBJ1-4 TRBV2 . CASSEQDEKLFF TGTGCCAGCAGTGAGCAGGATGAAAAACTGTTTTTT
once TRBJ2-5 TRBV28 TRBD2 CASSQLVAGGQETQYF TGTGCCAGCAGCCAACTGGTAGCGGGGGGACAAGAGACCCAGTACTTC
. TRBJ2-3 TRBV18 . CASSPDRVSLTDTQYF TGTGCCAGCTCACCAGACAGAGTTTCTTTGACAGATACGCAGTATTTT
once TRBJ1-5 TRBV28 . CASSSLVRDSNQPQHF TGTGCCAGCAGCTCCCTTGTCAGGGATAGTAATCAGCCCCAGCATTTT
. TRBJ1-6 TRBV6-5 . CASFPLRASNSPLHF TGTGCCAGCTTCCCCCTGCGGGCCTCAAATTCACCCCTCCACTTT
. TRBJ2-3 TRBV29-1 . CSVPRDWGADTQYF TGCAGCGTGCCCAGGGACTGGGGGGCAGATACGCAGTATTTT
. TRBJ2-7 TRBV4-1 . CASRVGGSSSYEQYF TGCGCCAGCAGGGTTGGGGGGTCTAGCTCCTACGAGCAGTACTTC